This T cell receptor (beta chain) was identified in a study of yellow fever vaccine responses in identical twins. Study results and caveats: Reportedly, twins' vaccine T cell responses looked partly convergent and partly personalized.

About this clonotype itself: Its antigen is unidentified.

TCRdb processed the RT-PCR reads anew with MiXCR; each CDR3 protein has one entry. The sample includes about 18,000 distinct CDR3 sequences, 60% to 70% of them seen just once. The receptor was derived from a woman in her late teens or twenties who received the yellow fever vaccine. The material was T cells from blood (PBMCs), unsorted or a sorted subset (not recorded which), obtained before or after yellow fever vaccination (not recorded which).

CDR3: CASSSYGQGDYGYTF. CDR3 coding DNA: TGTGCCAGCAGTTCTTACGGACAGGGAGACTATGGCTACACCTTC. This chain connects TRBV6-2 or TRBV6-3 to TRBJ1-2; TRBD1 aligns across 8 bases. V dropped 4 bases and J dropped 3; count of bases not matched to a gene: 7. CDR1 and CDR2 from the germline V gene are MNHEY and SVGEGT. This CDR3 region has 15 residues.